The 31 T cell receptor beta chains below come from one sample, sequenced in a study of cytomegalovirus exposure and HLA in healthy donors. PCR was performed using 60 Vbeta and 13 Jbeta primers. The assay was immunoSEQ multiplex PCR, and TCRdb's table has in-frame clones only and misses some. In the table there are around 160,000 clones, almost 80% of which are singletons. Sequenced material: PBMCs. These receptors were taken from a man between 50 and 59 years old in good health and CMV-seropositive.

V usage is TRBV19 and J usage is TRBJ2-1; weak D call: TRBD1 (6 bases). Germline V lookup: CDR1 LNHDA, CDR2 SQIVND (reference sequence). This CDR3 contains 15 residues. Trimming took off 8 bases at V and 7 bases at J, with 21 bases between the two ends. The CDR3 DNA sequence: TGTGCCAGTCAACCCGGACAGACCCCTGGGAATGAGCAGTTCTTC. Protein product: CASQPGQTPGNEQFF. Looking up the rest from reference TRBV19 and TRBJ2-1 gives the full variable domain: DGGITQSPKYLFRKEGQNVTLSCEQNLNHDAMYWYRQDPGQGLRLIYYSQIVNDFQKGDIAEGYSVSREKKESFPLTVTSAQKNPTAFYLCASQPGQTPGNEQFFGPGTRLTVL.

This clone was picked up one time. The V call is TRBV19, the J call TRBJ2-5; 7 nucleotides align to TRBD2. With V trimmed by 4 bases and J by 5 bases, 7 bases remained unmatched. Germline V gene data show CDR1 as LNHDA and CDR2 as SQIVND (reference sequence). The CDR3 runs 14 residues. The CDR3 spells CASSKGLEGETQYF. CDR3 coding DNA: TGTGCCAGTAGTAAAGGACTAGAGGGTGAGACCCAGTACTTC.

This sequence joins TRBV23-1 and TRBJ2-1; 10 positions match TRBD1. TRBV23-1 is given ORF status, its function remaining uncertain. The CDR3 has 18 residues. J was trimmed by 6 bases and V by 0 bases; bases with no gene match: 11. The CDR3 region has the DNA TGCGCCAGCAGTCAATCGACCCCCCGGGACAGGGGTCCCAATGAGCAGTTCTTC. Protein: CASSQSTPRDRGPNEQFF.

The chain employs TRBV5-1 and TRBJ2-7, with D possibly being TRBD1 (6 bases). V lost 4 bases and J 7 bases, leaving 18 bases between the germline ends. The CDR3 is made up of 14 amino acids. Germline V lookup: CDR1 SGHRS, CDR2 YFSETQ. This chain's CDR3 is CASSPGHLGEEQYV. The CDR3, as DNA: TGCGCCAGCAGCCCGGGACACCTGGGAGAAGAGCAGTACGTC.

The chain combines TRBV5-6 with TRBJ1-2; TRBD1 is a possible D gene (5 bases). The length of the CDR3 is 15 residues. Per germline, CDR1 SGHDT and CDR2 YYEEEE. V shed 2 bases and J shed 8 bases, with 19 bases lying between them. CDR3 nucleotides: TGTGCCAGCAGCTTAAGGACAAGGGTTATTTCCGGCTACACCTTC. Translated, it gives CASSLRTRVISGYTF.

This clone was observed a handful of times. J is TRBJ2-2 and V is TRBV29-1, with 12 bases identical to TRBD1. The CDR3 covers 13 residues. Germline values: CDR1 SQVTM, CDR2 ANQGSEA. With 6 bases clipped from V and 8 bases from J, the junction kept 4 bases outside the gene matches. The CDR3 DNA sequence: TGCAGCGTGGGACAGGGGGCGGGAGGGGAGCTGTTTTTT. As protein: CSVGQGAGGELFF.

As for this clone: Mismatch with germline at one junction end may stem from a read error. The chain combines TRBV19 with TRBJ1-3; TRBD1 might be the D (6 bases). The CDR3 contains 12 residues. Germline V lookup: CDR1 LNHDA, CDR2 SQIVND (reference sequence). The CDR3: CASSFKGEKEFF. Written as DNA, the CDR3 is TGTGCCAGTAGTTTCAAGGGGGAAAAGGAATTTTTT.

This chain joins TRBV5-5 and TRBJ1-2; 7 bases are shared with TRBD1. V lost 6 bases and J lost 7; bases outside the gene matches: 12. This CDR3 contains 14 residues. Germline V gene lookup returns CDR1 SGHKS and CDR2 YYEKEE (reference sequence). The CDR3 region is CASISTGTAAGYTF. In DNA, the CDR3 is TGTGCCAGCATCTCTACCGGGACAGCGGCTGGCTACACCTTC.

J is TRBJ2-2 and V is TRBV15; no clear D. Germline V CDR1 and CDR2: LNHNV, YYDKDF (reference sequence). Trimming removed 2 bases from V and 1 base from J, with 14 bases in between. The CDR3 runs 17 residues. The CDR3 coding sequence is TGTGCCACCAGCAGACAACTTCTGGGCAGGAACACCGGGGAGCTGTTTTTT. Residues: CATSRQLLGRNTGELFF.

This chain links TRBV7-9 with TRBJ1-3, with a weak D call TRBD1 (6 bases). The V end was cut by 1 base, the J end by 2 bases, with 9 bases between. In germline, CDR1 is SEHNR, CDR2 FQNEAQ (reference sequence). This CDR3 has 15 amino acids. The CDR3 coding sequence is TGTGCCAGCAGCTTAGTAGGGGGAACTGGAAACACCATATATTTT. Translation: CASSLVGGTGNTIYF.

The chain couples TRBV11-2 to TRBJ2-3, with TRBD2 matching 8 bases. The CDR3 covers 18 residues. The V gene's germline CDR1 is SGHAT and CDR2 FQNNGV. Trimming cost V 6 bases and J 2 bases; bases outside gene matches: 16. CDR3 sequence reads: CASSSPLGGLGATDTQYF. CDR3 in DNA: TGTGCCAGCAGTTCCCCCCTAGGGGGACTAGGGGCCACAGATACGCAGTATTTT.

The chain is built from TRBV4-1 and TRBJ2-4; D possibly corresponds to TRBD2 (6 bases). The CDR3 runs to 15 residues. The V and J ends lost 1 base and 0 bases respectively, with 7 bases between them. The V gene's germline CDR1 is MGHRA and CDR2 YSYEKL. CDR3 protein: CASSQGGLAKNIQYF. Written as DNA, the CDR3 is TGCGCCAGCAGCCAAGGGGGACTAGCCAAAAACATTCAGTACTTC.

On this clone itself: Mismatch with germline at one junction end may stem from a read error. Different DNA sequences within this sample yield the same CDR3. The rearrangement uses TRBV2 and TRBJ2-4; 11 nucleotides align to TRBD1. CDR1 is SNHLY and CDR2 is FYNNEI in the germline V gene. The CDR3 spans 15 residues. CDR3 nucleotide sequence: TGTGCCAGCAGAGGACAGGGGGCGGCCAAAAACATTCAGTACTTT. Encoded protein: CASRGQGAAKNIQYF.

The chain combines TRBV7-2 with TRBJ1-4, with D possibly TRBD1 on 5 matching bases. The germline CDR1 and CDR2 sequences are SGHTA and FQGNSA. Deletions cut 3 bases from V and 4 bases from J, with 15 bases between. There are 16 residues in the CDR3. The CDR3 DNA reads TGTGCCAGCAGCTTTAAGGGGAGGGCTCTTAATGAAAAACTGTTTTTT. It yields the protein CASSFKGRALNEKLFF.

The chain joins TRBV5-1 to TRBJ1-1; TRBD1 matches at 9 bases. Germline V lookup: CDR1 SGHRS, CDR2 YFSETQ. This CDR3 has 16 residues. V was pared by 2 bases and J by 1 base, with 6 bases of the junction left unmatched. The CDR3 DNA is TGCGCCAGCAGCTTCTCGCGGACAGGGGCGAACACTGAAGCTTTCTTT. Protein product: CASSFSRTGANTEAFF.

The CDR3 region is CASSLRRGTQETQYF. The CDR3 coding sequence is TGCGCCAGCAGCTTGAGGCGGGGAACCCAAGAGACCCAGTACTTC. The chain carries TRBV5-1 and TRBJ2-5; tentative D call: TRBD2 (6 bases). Trimming stripped 1 base from V and 1 base from J, with 11 bases between. Looked up from germline, CDR1 is SGHRS and CDR2 is YFSETQ. The CDR3 contains 15 residues.

In nucleotides, the CDR3 is TGTGCCAGCGGGGGACAGGGACTAGCCAAAAACATTCAGTACTTC. Encoded protein: CASGGQGLAKNIQYF. The rearrangement links TRBV28 to TRBJ2-4, with 9 bases that match TRBD1. This CDR3 contains 15 residues. The germline CDR1 and CDR2 sequences are MDHEN and SYDVKM. Germline trimming cut 8 bases from V and 0 bases from J; bases unmatched to any gene: 5.

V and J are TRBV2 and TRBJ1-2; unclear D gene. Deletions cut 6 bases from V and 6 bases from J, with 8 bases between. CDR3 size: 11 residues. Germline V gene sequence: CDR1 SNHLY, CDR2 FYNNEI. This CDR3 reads CASRREDGYTF. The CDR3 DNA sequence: TGTGCCAGCAGGCGGGAGGATGGCTACACCTTC.

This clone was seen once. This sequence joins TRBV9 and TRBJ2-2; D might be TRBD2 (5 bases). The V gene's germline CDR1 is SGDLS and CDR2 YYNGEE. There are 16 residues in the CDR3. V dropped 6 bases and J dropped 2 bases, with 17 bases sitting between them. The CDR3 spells CASKDGRGSNTGELFF. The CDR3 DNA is TGTGCCAGCAAGGACGGACGGGGTAGTAACACCGGGGAGCTGTTTTTT.

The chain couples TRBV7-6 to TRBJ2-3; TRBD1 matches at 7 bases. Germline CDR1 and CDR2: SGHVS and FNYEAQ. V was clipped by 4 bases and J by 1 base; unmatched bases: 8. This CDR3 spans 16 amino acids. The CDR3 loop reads CASSCPTGMGTDTQYF. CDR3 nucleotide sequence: TGTGCCAGCAGCTGCCCGACAGGGATGGGCACAGATACGCAGTATTTT. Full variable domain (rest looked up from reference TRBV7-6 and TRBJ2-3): GAGVSQSPRYKVTKRGQDVALRCDPISGHVSLYWYRQALGQGPEFLTYFNYEAQQDKSGLPNDRFSAERPEGSISTLTIQRTEQRDSAMYRCASSCPTGMGTDTQYFGPGTRLTVL.

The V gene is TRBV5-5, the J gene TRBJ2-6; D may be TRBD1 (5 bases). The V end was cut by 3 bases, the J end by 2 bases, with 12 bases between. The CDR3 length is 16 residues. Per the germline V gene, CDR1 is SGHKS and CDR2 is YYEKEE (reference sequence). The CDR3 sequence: CASSSSQGTGANVLTF. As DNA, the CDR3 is TGTGCCAGCAGCTCCTCTCAGGGTACTGGGGCCAACGTCCTGACTTTC.

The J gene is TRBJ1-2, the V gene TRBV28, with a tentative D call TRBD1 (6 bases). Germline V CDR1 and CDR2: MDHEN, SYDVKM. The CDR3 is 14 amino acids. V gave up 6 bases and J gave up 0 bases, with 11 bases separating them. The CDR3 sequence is CASRQTGTNYGYTF. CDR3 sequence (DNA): TGTGCCAGCAGACAGACAGGCACTAACTATGGCTACACCTTC.

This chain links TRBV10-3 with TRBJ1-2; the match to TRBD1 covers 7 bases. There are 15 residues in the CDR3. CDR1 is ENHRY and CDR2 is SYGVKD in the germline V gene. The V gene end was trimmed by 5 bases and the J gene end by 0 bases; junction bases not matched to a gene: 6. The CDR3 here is CAISKQDRSNYGYTF. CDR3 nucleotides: TGTGCCATCAGTAAACAGGACAGGTCTAACTATGGCTACACCTTC.

CDR3 in DNA: TGTGCCACCGACAGGGACTACGAGCAGTACTTC. This codes for CATDRDYEQYF. The chain carries TRBV28 and TRBJ2-7, with TRBD1 matching 7 bases. The CDR3 runs 11 residues. Losses at the gene ends were 10 bases for V and 3 bases for J; bases not matched to a gene: 3. From germline, CDR1 is MDHEN and CDR2 SYDVKM. The entire variable domain, with the rest obtained from reference TRBV28 and TRBJ2-7, is as follows: DVKVTQSSRYLVKRTGEKVFLECVQDMDHENMFWYRQDPGLGLRLIYFSYDVKMKEKGDIPEGYSVSREKKERFSLILESASTNQTSMYLCATDRDYEQYFGPGTRLTVT.

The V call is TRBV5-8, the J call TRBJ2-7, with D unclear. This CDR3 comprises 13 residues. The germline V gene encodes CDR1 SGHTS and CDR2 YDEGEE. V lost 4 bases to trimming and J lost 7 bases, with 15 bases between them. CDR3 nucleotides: TGTGCCAGCAGCCCGACCGTAGCCTTGGAGCAGTACTTC. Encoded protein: CASSPTVALEQYF. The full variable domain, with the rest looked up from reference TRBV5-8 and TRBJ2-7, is EAGVTQSPTHLIKTRGQQATLRCSPISGHTSVYWYQQALGLGLQFLLWYDEGEERNRGNFPPRFSGRQFPNYSSELNVNALELEDSALYLCASSPTVALEQYFGPGTRLTVT.

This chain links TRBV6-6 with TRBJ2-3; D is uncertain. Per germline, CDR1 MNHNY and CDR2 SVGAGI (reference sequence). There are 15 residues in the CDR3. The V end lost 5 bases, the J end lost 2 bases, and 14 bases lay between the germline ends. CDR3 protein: CASSPLMRLTDTQYF. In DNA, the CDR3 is TGTGCCAGCAGTCCCCTGATGCGACTCACAGATACGCAGTATTTT.

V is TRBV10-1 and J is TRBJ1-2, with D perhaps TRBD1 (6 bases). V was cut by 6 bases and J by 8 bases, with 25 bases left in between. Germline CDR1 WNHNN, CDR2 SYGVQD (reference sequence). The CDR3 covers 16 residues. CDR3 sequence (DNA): TGCGCCAGCAGCCTTGTAGGGGGGGTATACAGCGGAGGCTACACCTTC. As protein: CASSLVGGVYSGGYTF.

The CDR3 sequence is CASSLSSGGTQYF. CDR3 bases: TGTGCCAGCAGCTTATCTAGCGGGGGGACCCAGTACTTC. The chain uses TRBV7-2 and TRBJ2-5; 10 bases agree with TRBD2. Per the germline V gene, CDR1 is SGHTA and CDR2 is FQGNSA. Losses at the gene ends were 2 bases for V and 7 bases for J; bases not matched to a gene: 1. This CDR3 contains 13 residues.

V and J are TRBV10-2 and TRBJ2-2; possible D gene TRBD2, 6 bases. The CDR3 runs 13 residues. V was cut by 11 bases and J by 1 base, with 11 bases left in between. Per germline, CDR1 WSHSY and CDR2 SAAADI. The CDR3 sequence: CASSRGNTGELFF. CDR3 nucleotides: TGCGCCTCGTCGCGGGGGAACACCGGGGAGCTGTTTTTT.

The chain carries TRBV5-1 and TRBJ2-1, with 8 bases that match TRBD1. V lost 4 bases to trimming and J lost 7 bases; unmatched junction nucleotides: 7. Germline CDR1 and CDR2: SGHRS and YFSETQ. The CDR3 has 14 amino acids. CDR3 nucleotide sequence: TGCGCCAGCAGCGTCGACAGGGGTGGAAATGAGCAGTTCTTC. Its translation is CASSVDRGGNEQFF.

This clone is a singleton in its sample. The CDR3 protein is CASSFSGGVDTQYF. As DNA, the CDR3 is TGTGCCAGCAGCTTCTCCGGGGGGGTAGATACGCAGTATTTT. This chain joins TRBV5-4 and TRBJ2-3; 8 nucleotides align to TRBD2. From germline, CDR1 is SGHNT and CDR2 YYREEE (reference sequence). The CDR3 runs 14 residues. V was pared by 2 bases and J by 5 bases, with 4 bases of the junction left unmatched.